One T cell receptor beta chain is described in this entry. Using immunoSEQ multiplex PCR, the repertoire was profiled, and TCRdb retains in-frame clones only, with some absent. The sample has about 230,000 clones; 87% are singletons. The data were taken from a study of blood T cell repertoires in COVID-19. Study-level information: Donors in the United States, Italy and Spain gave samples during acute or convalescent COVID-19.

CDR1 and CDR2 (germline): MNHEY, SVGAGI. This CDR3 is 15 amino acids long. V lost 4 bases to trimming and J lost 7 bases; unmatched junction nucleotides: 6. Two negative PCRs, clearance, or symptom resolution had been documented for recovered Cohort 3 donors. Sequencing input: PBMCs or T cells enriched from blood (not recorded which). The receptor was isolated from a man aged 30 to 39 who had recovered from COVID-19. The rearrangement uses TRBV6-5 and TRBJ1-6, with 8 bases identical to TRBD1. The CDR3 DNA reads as TGTGCCAGCAGTTCCATCGACAGGGGAAATTCACCCCTCCACTTT. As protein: CASSSIDRGNSPLHF.